The entry below describes one T cell receptor beta chain. Per the original methods: Amplification of reference gene primers provided the estimated nucleated cell counts. Some clones are missing from TCRdb's copy, which holds only in-frame ones; the method was immunoSEQ multiplex PCR. V and J calls and clone size come straight from that table; D and trimming were deduced from the DNA. The sample yields about 150,000 clones, around 84% seen once. This record comes from a study of blood T cell repertoires in COVID-19. Participants came from about 24 US areas, aged about 18 to 90 years. In assigning cohorts, the study relied on participant-reported clinical history. All recovered Cohort 3 donors got two negative PCRs, got clearance, or saw symptom resolution. Sequenced: PBMCs or T cells enriched from blood (not recorded which). The sequence derives from a man aged 50 to 59 who had recovered from COVID-19.

CDR3 amino acids: CASSPPRGRTDTQYF. The CDR3, as DNA: TGTGCCAGCAGCCCCCCCCGGGGGAGGACAGATACGCAGTATTTT. The chain employs TRBV5-8 and TRBJ2-3; tentative D call: TRBD2 (6 bases). The CDR3 totals 15 residues. V gave up 4 bases and J gave up 3 bases, with 15 bases separating them. Germline-derived CDR1 and CDR2 are SGHTS and YDEGEE.